These T cell receptor beta chains were read from a single sample in a study of blood T cell repertoires in COVID-19. The data were produced by immunoSEQ multiplex PCR, yet TCRdb's version contains in-frame clones alone and is incomplete. The data show 300,000 to 350,000 clones, 75% to 90% seen once. Sequencing input: peripheral blood. The receptors here all came from a woman aged 45 to 65 with COVID-19, enrolled during active disease. Both conserved end residues are part of each CDR3. A D gene is named only where the DNA matches it firmly. Clone sizes are given selectively: once, few, many, or a class where the clone is expanded.

V gene: TRBV5-1
clone size: .
D gene: TRBD1
J gene: TRBJ1-1
CDR3 protein: CASSSQGTRNTEAFF
CDR3 DNA: TGCGCCAGCTCATCACAGGGGACAAGAAACACTGAAGCTTTCTTT

V gene: TRBV30
clone size: .
D gene: TRBD1
J gene: TRBJ1-1
CDR3 protein: CAWTIRTGGHGAFF
CDR3 DNA: TGTGCCTGGACCATCCGGACAGGGGGTCATGGGGCTTTCTTT

V gene: TRBV15
clone size: .
D gene: TRBD2
J gene: TRBJ2-1
CDR3 protein: CATSRDLSGLAIYNEQFF
CDR3 DNA: TGTGCCACCAGCAGAGATCTTTCGGGACTAGCGATCTACAATGAGCAGTTCTTC

V gene: TRBV3-1/TRBV3-2
clone size: .
D gene: TRBD1
J gene: TRBJ1-2
CDR3 protein: CASGTGEYGYTF
CDR3 DNA: TGTGCCAGCGGAACAGGGGAATATGGCTACACCTTC

V gene: TRBV19
clone size: .
D gene: .
J gene: TRBJ1-1
CDR3 protein: CASSLGTVWAFF
CDR3 DNA: TGTGCCAGTAGTCTTGGGACTGTCTGGGCTTTCTTT

V gene: TRBV5-1
clone size: .
D gene: TRBD2
J gene: TRBJ2-7
CDR3 protein: CASSGSSGHSYEQYF
CDR3 DNA: TGCGCCAGCAGCGGCTCTAGCGGTCACTCCTACGAGCAGTACTTC

V gene: TRBV30
clone size: .
D gene: .
J gene: TRBJ1-4
CDR3 protein: CAWSPDHRQVSNEKLFF
CDR3 DNA: TGTGCCTGGAGTCCCGATCATAGACAGGTGTCTAATGAAAAACTGTTTTTT

V gene: TRBV6-5
clone size: once
D gene: TRBD1
J gene: TRBJ1-1
CDR3 protein: CASSYAADRGNTEAFF
CDR3 DNA: TGTGCCAGCAGTTACGCCGCGGACAGGGGAAACACTGAAGCTTTCTTT

V gene: TRBV19
clone size: .
D gene: TRBD2
J gene: TRBJ2-7
CDR3 protein: CASSRLAGDSEQYF
CDR3 DNA: TGTGCCAGTAGTCGACTAGCGGGAGACTCAGAGCAGTACTTC

V gene: TRBV5-8
clone size: .
D gene: .
J gene: TRBJ2-1
CDR3 protein: CASSLKGSSYNEQFF
CDR3 DNA: TGTGCCAGCAGCTTAAAAGGGAGTTCCTACAATGAGCAGTTCTTC

V gene: TRBV5-1
clone size: many
D gene: TRBD1
J gene: TRBJ1-2
CDR3 protein: CASSLAAGQGYGYTF
CDR3 DNA: TGCGCCAGCAGCTTGGCCGCGGGACAGGGTTATGGCTACACCTTC

V gene: TRBV29-1
clone size: once
D gene: .
J gene: TRBJ2-3
CDR3 protein: CSVILGARRSADTQYF
CDR3 DNA: TGCAGCGTTATCCTGGGAGCAAGAAGGTCGGCAGATACGCAGTATTTT

V gene: TRBV4-1
clone size: .
D gene: .
J gene: TRBJ2-7
CDR3 protein: CASSRGQSSSSYEQYF
CDR3 DNA: TGCGCCAGCAGCCGAGGACAGTCTAGCAGCTCCTACGAGCAGTACTTC

V gene: TRBV15
clone size: .
D gene: TRBD2
J gene: TRBJ2-2
CDR3 protein: CATSREVGLYAMGELFF
CDR3 DNA: TGTGCCACCAGCAGAGAAGTGGGACTATACGCTATGGGGGAGCTGTTTTTT

V gene: TRBV30
clone size: .
D gene: .
J gene: TRBJ1-2
CDR3 protein: CAWSRQGGGYGYTF
CDR3 DNA: TGTGCCTGGAGTCGGCAGGGAGGTGGCTATGGCTACACCTTC

V gene: TRBV7-2
clone size: .
D gene: .
J gene: TRBJ2-2
CDR3 protein: CASSFSLQTANTGELFF
CDR3 DNA: TGTGCCAGCAGCTTCTCTCTCCAGACAGCGAACACCGGGGAGCTGTTTTTT

V gene: TRBV13
clone size: .
D gene: TRBD1
J gene: TRBJ1-4
CDR3 protein: CASSRTGPDGNEKLFF
CDR3 DNA: TGTGCCAGCAGCCGGACAGGCCCCGATGGAAATGAAAAACTGTTTTTT

V gene: TRBV7-9
clone size: .
D gene: .
J gene: TRBJ1-1
CDR3 protein: CASSLFTAMNTEAFF
CDR3 DNA: TGTGCCAGCAGCCTCTTCACAGCCATGAACACTGAAGCTTTCTTT

V gene: TRBV19
clone size: .
D gene: .
J gene: TRBJ2-1
CDR3 protein: CASRGAGGSSYNEQFF
CDR3 DNA: TGTGCCAGTAGGGGGGCCGGGGGGAGCTCCTACAATGAGCAGTTCTTC

V gene: TRBV7-3
clone size: .
D gene: .
J gene: TRBJ2-6
CDR3 protein: CASSLLSSGANVLTF
CDR3 DNA: TGTGCCAGCAGCTTACTGTCCTCTGGGGCCAACGTCCTGACTTTC

V gene: TRBV19
clone size: .
D gene: TRBD1
J gene: TRBJ1-5
CDR3 protein: CASNAGGTSRPQHF
CDR3 DNA: TGTGCCAGTAACGCAGGGGGCACTTCTAGGCCCCAGCATTTT

V gene: TRBV25-1
clone size: once
D gene: TRBD1
J gene: TRBJ2-1
CDR3 protein: CASSEGTGTAGPDEQFF
CDR3 DNA: TGTGCCAGCAGTGAGGGAACCGGGACAGCTGGACCCGATGAGCAGTTCTTC

V gene: TRBV4-1
clone size: few
D gene: TRBD2
J gene: TRBJ2-2
CDR3 protein: CASSQVTSPGELFF
CDR3 DNA: TGCGCCAGCAGCCAAGTGACTAGCCCCGGGGAGCTGTTTTTT

V gene: TRBV10-3
clone size: .
D gene: .
J gene: TRBJ1-2
CDR3 protein: CAISAKLEGRRGGYTF
CDR3 DNA: TGTGCCATCAGTGCCAAACTTGAGGGCCGGCGGGGTGGCTACACCTTC

V gene: TRBV7-9
clone size: .
D gene: .
J gene: TRBJ2-1
CDR3 protein: CASSLETRTFF
CDR3 DNA: TGTGCCAGCAGCTTAGAAACTAGAACGTTCTTC

V gene: TRBV7-2
clone size: .
D gene: .
J gene: TRBJ1-5
CDR3 protein: CASSLVGPSPYQPQHF
CDR3 DNA: TGTGCCAGCAGCTTAGTTGGGCCCTCCCCGTATCAGCCCCAGCATTTT

V gene: TRBV7-2
clone size: .
D gene: TRBD1
J gene: TRBJ1-2
CDR3 protein: CASSLIGGQGASGYTF
CDR3 DNA: TGTGCCAGCAGCTTAATTGGGGGACAGGGGGCCAGTGGCTACACCTTC

V gene: TRBV5-1
clone size: once
D gene: .
J gene: TRBJ2-2
CDR3 protein: CASRNGGRTPGELFF
CDR3 DNA: TGCGCCAGCAGGAATGGTGGGAGAACACCGGGGGAGCTGTTTTTT

V gene: TRBV9
clone size: .
D gene: TRBD1
J gene: TRBJ1-2
CDR3 protein: CASSPGQGPTGTF
CDR3 DNA: TGTGCCAGCAGCCCCGGACAGGGCCCGACTGGCACCTTC

V gene: TRBV3-1/TRBV3-2
clone size: .
D gene: .
J gene: TRBJ2-1
CDR3 protein: CASSQDGGAARQFF
CDR3 DNA: TGTGCCAGCAGCCAAGATGGAGGGGCCGCTCGCCAGTTCTTC

V gene: TRBV6-6
clone size: .
D gene: .
J gene: TRBJ1-2
CDR3 protein: CASSGTNVLYGYTF
CDR3 DNA: TGTGCCAGCAGCGGGACAAACGTTCTCTATGGCTACACCTTC

V gene: TRBV12-2
clone size: .
D gene: .
J gene: TRBJ2-7
CDR3 protein: CASRTMYRGHSYEQYF
CDR3 DNA: TGTGCAAGTCGCACCATGTACAGGGGGCACTCCTACGAGCAGTACTTC

V gene: TRBV19
clone size: .
D gene: .
J gene: TRBJ2-2
CDR3 protein: CASTTDLAPTGELFF
CDR3 DNA: TGTGCCAGTACTACGGACCTAGCCCCCACCGGGGAGCTGTTTTTT

V gene: TRBV29-1
clone size: .
D gene: .
J gene: TRBJ2-7
CDR3 protein: CSVDVGPIPGRYEQYF
CDR3 DNA: TGCAGCGTTGATGTTGGTCCAATACCCGGTCGCTACGAGCAGTACTTC

V gene: TRBV5-6
clone size: .
D gene: TRBD2
J gene: TRBJ2-1
CDR3 protein: CASSFLVAGPQYNEQFF
CDR3 DNA: TGTGCCAGCAGCTTCCTCGTAGCGGGACCTCAGTACAATGAGCAGTTCTTC

V gene: TRBV4-1
clone size: .
D gene: .
J gene: TRBJ2-7
CDR3 protein: CASSEELQLAYYEQYF
CDR3 DNA: TGCGCCAGCAGCGAAGAACTACAACTTGCTTACTACGAGCAGTACTTC

V gene: TRBV20-1
clone size: .
D gene: .
J gene: TRBJ2-7
CDR3 protein: CSASYFNSYEQYF
CDR3 DNA: TGCAGTGCTAGTTACTTCAACTCCTACGAGCAGTACTTC

V gene: TRBV27
clone size: .
D gene: .
J gene: TRBJ2-1
CDR3 protein: CASRGGGIDEQFF
CDR3 DNA: TGTGCCAGCCGAGGGGGTGGGATAGATGAGCAGTTCTTC

V gene: TRBV19
clone size: .
D gene: TRBD1
J gene: TRBJ1-1
CDR3 protein: CASRAKGQGSLSTEAFF
CDR3 DNA: TGTGCCAGTAGGGCCAAAGGACAGGGATCATTAAGCACTGAAGCTTTCTTT

V gene: TRBV27
clone size: .
D gene: TRBD1
J gene: TRBJ1-1
CDR3 protein: CASSYRGGNTEAFF
CDR3 DNA: TGTGCCAGCAGTTACAGGGGCGGGAACACTGAAGCTTTCTTT